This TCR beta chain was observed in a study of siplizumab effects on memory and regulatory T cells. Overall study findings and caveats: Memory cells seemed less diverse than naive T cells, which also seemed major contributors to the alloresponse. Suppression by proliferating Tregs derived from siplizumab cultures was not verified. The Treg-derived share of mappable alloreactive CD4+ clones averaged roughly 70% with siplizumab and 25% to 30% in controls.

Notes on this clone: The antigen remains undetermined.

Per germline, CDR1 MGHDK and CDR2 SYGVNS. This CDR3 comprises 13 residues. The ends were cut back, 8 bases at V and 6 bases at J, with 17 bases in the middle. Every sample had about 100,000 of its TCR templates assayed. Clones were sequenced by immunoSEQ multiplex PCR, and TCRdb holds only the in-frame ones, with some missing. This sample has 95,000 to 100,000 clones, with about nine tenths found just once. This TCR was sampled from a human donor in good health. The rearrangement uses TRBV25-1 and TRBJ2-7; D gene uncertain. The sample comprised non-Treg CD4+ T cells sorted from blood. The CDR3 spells CASGSPVGFEQYF. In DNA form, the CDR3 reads TGTGCCAGCGGTTCGCCGGTCGGGTTCGAGCAGTACTTC.